This T cell receptor (beta chain) was sequenced during a study of blood T cells in healthy people across ages. Study-wide background: Capture via template switching afforded approximately one barcoded beta molecule per two T cells.

Isolated per sample were at least 6.5 million PBMCs. Combining a sample-barcoded 5' primer with a J-beta primer mix, a second PCR ran for 7 to 11 cycles. TCRdb re-called the 5' RACE reads with MiXCR, one entry per CDR3 protein. The data show 700,000 to 800,000 distinct CDR3 sequences, 40% to 45% seen once. The CDR3 length is 9 residues. Germline V gene data show CDR1 as DFQATT and CDR2 as SNEGSKA (reference sequence). Remarks on this clonotype: Its antigen is undetermined.

Study outcomes and limitations: When set beside aged donors, long-lived donors presented more naive CD4+ cells and higher diversity.

Material: blood. The chain is built from TRBV20-1 and TRBJ1-2; D is possibly TRBD1 (6 bases). The origin of this receptor is a woman between 55 and 75 years old in good health. For the CDR3, the DNA is TGCGGGGGGCTTGGAGGCTACACCTTC. Translation: CGGLGGYTF.